This T cell receptor beta chain was identified during a study of shared clonotypes between healthy human individuals. In the authors' workflow: ImmunoSEQ supplied junction-only sequences lacking quality scores, so filtering was different. The table came from immunoSEQ multiplex PCR; TCRdb's copy has only in-frame clones and leaves some out. From that table come the V and J calls and clone size; the DNA was used to work out D and trimming. Among under 2,000,000 clones listed, about 94% were seen once. CDR1 is SGHVS, CDR2 FQNEAQ, per germline. V lost 5 bases and J lost 0, with 14 bases in between. The CDR3 spans 15 residues. Naive CD8 cells lacked CD45RO, underwent positive selection for CCR7 and left out terminally differentiated effector memory CD45RA+ cells.

The receptor comes from a man between 18 and 29 years old in good health. The chain combines TRBV7-8 with TRBJ2-7; D call uncertain. The sample consisted of naive CD8+ T cells sorted from blood. The CDR3 loop reads CASSQDGLSSYEQYF. The CDR3 bases are TGTGCCAGCAGCCAGGACGGCCTGAGCTCCTACGAGCAGTACTTC.